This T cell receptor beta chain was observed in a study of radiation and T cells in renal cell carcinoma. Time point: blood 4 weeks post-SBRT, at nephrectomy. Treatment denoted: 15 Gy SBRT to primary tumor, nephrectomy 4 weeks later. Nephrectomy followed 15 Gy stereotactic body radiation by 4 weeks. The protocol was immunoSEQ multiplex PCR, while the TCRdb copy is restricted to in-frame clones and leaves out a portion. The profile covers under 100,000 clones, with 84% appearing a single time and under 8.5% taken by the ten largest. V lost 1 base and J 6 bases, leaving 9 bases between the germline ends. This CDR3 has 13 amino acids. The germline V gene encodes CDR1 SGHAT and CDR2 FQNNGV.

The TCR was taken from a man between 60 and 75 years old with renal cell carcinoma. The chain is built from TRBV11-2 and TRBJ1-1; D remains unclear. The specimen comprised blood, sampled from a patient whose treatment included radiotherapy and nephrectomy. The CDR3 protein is CASSLGRQSEAFF. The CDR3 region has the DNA TGTGCCAGCAGCTTAGGGCGGCAGTCTGAAGCTTTCTTT.